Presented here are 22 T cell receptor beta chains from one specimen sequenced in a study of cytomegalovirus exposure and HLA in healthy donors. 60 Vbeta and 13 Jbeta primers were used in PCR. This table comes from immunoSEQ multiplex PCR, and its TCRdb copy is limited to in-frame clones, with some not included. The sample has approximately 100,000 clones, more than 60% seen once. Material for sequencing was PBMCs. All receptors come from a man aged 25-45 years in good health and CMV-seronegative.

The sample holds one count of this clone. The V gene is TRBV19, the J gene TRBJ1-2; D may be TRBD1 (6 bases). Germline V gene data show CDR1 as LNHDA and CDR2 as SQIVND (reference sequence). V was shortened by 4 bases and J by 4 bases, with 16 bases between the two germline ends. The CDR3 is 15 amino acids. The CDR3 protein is CASSTRRGAGYGYTF. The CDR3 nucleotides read TGTGCCAGTAGTACCCGCAGGGGCGCGGGCTATGGCTACACCTTC.

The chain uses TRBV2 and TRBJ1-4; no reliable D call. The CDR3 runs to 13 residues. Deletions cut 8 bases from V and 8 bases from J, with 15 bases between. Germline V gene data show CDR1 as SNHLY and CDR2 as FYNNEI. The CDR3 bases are TGTGCCAGCCAAAACAGAGGAGGGGAAAAACTGTTTTTT. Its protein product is CASQNRGGEKLFF.

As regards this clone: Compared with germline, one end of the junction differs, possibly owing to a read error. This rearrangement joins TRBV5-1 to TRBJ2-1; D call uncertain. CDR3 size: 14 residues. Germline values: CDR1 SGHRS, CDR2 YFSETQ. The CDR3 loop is CASSFRSSHNEQFF. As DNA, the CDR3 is TGCGCCAGCAGCTTTCGGTCCTCCCACAATGAGCAGTTCTTC.

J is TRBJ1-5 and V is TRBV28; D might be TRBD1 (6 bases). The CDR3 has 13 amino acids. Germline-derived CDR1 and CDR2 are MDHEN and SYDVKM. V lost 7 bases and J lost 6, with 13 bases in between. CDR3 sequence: CASNRQGSQPQHF. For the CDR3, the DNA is TGTGCCAGCAATAGGCAGGGGAGTCAGCCCCAGCATTTT.

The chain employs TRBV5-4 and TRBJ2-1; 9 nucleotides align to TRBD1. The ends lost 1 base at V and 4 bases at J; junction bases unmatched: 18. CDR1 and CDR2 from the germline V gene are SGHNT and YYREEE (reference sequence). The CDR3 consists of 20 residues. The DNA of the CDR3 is TGTGCCAGCAGCTTGCCGCCGGGACAGGGTTCTCGTTCGCGTTACAATGAGCAGTTCTTC. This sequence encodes CASSLPPGQGSRSRYNEQFF.

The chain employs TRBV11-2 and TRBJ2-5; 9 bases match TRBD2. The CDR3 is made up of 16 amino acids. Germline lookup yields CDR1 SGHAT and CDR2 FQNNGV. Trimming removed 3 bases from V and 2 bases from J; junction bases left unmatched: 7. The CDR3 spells CASSLGFLAGQETQYF. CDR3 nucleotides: TGTGCCAGCAGCTTGGGTTTCCTAGCGGGACAAGAGACCCAGTACTTC.

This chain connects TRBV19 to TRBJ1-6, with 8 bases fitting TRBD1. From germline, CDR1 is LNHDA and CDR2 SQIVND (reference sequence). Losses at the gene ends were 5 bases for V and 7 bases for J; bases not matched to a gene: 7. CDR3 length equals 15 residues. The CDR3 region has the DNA TGTGCCAGTAGTCGGACAGGGCTGAGCAATTCACCCCTCCACTTT. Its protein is CASSRTGLSNSPLHF.

CDR3 nucleotide sequence: TGTGCCAGCAGTTTTTCTGTGGGGGGCTACGAGCAGTACTTC. Translated: CASSFSVGGYEQYF. The V gene is TRBV27, the J gene TRBJ2-7, with D possibly being TRBD2 (6 bases). CDR3 length: 14 residues. Trimming took off 3 bases at V and 3 bases at J, with 12 bases between the two ends. Germline CDR1 MNHEY, CDR2 SMNVEV (reference sequence).

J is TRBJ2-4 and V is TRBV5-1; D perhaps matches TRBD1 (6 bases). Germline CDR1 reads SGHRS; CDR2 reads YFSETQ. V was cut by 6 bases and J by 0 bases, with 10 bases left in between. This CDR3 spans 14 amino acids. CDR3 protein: CASTGTSAKNIQYF. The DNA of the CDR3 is TGCGCCAGCACCGGGACATCAGCCAAAAACATTCAGTACTTC.

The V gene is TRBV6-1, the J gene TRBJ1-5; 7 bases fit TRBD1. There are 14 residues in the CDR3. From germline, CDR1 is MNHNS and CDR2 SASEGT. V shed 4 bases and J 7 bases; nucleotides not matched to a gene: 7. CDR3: CASSGGTEIQPQHF. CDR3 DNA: TGTGCCAGCAGTGGAGGGACAGAGATCCAGCCCCAGCATTTT.

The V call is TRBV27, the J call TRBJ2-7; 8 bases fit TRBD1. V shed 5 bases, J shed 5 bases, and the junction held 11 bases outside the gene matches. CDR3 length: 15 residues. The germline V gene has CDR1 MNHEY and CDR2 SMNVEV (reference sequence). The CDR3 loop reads CASSPPGGRIDEQYF. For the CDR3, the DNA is TGTGCCAGCAGTCCTCCAGGGGGCCGGATAGACGAGCAGTACTTC.

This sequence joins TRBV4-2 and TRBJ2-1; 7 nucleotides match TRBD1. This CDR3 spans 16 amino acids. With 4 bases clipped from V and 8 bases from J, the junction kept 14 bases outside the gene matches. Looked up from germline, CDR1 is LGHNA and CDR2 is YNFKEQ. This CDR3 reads CASSLDSGRGIDEQFF. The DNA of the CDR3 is TGTGCCAGCAGCCTGGATTCGGGCAGGGGGATAGATGAGCAGTTCTTC.

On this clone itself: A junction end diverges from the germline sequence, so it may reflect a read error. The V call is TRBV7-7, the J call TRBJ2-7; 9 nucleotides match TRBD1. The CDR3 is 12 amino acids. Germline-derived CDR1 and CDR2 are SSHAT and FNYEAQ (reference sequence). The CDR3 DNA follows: TGTGCTAGCAGCCCGACAGGGGGCGAGCAGTACTTC. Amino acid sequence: CASSPTGGEQYF.

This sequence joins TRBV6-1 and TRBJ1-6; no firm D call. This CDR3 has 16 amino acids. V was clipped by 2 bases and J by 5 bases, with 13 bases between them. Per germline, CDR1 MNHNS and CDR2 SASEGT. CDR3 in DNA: TGTGCCAGCAGTGAATGGCCGACACCAAATAATTCACCCCTCCACTTT. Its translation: CASSEWPTPNNSPLHF.

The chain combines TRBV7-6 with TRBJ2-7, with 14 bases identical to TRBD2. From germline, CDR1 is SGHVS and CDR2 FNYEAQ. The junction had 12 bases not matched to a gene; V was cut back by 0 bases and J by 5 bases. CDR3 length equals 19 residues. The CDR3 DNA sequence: TGTGCCAGCAGCTTAGCCCCCACCGGGACTAGCGGGAGAGGCAACGAGCAGTACTTC. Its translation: CASSLAPTGTSGRGNEQYF.

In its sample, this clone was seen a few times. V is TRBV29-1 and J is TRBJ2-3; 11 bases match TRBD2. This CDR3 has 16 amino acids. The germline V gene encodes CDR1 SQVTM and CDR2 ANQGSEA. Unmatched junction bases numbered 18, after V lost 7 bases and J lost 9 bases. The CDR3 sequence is CSAATSGASTGGTQYF. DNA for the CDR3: TGCAGCGCTGCGACTAGCGGGGCTAGCACCGGAGGCACGCAGTATTTT.

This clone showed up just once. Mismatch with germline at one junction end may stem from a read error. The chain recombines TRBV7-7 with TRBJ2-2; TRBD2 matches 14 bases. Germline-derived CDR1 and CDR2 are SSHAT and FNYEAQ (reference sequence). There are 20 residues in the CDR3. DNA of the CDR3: TGTGCTAGCAGCCCCGACAGGTTCGGGACTAGCGGGAGTAAAACCGGGGAGCTGTTTTTT. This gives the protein CASSPDRFGTSGSKTGELFF.

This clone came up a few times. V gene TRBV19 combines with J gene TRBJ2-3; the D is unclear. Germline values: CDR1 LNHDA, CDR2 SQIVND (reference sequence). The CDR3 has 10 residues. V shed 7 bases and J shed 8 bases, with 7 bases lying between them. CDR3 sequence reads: CASTLGTQYF. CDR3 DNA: TGTGCCAGTACTCTCGGTACGCAGTATTTT.

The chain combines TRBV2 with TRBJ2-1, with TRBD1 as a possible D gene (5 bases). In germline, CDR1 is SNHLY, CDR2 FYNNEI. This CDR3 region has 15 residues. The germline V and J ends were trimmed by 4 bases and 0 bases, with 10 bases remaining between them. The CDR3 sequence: CASSGGRSSYNEQFF. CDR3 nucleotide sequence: TGTGCCAGCAGTGGGGGCCGGAGCTCCTACAATGAGCAGTTCTTC.

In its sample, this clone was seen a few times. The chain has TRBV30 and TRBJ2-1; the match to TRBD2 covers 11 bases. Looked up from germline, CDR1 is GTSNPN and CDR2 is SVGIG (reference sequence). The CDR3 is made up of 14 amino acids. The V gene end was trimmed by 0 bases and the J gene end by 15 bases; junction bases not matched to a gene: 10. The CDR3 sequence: CAWSVRVAGGPRFF. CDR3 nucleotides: TGTGCCTGGAGTGTACGAGTAGCGGGAGGGCCTCGGTTCTTC.

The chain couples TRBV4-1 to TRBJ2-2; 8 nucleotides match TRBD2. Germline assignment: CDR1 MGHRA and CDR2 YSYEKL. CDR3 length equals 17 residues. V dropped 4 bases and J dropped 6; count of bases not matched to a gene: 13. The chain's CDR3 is CASSRFEGLDGPGELFF. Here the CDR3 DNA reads TGCGCCAGCAGCCGATTCGAGGGACTAGATGGTCCCGGGGAGCTGTTTTTT.

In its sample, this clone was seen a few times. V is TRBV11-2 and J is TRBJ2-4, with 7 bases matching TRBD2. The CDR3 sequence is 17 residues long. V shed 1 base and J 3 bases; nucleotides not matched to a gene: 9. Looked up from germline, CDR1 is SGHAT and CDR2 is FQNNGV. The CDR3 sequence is CASSLGLAGDVKNIQYF. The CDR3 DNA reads TGTGCCAGCAGCTTAGGTCTGGCGGGGGATGTCAAAAACATTCAGTACTTC.